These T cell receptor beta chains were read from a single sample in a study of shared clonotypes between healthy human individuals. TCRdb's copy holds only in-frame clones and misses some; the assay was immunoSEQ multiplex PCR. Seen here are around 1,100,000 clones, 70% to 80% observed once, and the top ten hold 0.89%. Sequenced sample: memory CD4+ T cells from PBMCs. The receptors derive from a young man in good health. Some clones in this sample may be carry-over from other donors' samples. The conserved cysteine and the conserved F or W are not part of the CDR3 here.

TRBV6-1,ASSEKGQDYSFA
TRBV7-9,ASGGPGEQY
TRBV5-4,ASSLKTKVNTEAF
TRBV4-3,ASSQDSAGLGSYEQY
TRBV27,ASSLASGGTYEQY
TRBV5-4,ASSPDRVNEQY
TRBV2,ASSEYGPETQY
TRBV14,ASSFSSQSGYT
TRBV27,ASSSDRGGYEQY
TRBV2,ASDSGQGHYEQY
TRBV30,AGETPGGEKLF
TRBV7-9,ASSPLLTSEAGELF
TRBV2,ASSDGGFGLSETQY
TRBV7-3,ASSSSSGTYNEQF
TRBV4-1,ASSQVSSLVSGNTIY
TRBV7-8,ASSLQGAGLAGDNEQF
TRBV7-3,ASSFGANTEAF
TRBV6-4,ASSVRGDTEAF
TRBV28,ASSRRRQPQH
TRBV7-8,ASSHPRGELAGVHEQF
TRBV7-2,ASSLCPEAGACMDEQF
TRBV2,ASSSFSFTDTQY
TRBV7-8,ASGGTAREQY
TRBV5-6,ASSWLGEMTEAF
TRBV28,ASGLAGEYEQY
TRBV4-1,ASSQDLGEDEKLF
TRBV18,ASSPRLDTEAF
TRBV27,ASSPRWSPSGANVLT
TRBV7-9,ASSHQPWTAGNTIY
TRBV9,ASSVSSTGSQETQY
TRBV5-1,ASSLGGRTDTQY
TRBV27,ASSLRQPDTDTQY
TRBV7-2,ASSLGGSRAGEQF
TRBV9,ASSRRSGEQF
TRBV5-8,ASSTPGRLNTEAF
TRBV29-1,SVGRASGDPYGYT
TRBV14,ASSQATVPWRAF
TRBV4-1,ASSQSPLRGTGANVLT
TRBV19,ASSRGEGANVLT
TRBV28,ASRGGPYNEQF
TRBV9,ASSRITNTGELF
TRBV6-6,ASSYIGTGVPEQY
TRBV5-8,ASRGQNEQF
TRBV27,ASSLPLPRTSGKISYNEQF